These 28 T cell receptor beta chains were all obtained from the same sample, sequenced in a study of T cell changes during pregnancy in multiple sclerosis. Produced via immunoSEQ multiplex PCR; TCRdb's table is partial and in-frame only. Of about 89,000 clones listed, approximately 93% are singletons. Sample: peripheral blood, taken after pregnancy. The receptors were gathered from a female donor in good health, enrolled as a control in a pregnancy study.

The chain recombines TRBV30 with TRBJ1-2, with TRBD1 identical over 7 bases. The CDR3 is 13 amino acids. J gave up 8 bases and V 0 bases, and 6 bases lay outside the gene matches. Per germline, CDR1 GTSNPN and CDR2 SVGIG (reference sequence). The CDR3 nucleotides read TGTGCCTGGAGTGTACTGGGGGACAGAGGCTACACCTTC. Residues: CAWSVLGDRGYTF.

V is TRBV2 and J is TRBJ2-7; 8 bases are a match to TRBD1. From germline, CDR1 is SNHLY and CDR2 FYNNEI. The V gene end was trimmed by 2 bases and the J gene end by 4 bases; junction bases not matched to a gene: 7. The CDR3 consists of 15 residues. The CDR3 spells CASSETWTGKYEQYF. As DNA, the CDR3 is TGTGCCAGCAGTGAAACCTGGACAGGGAAGTACGAGCAGTACTTC.

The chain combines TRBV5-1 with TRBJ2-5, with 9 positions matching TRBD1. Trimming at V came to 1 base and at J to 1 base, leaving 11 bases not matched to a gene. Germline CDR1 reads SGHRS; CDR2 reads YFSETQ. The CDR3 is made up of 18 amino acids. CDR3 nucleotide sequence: TGCGCCAGCAGCTTGTTTGGGGGCAACAGGGGGCCCCAAGAGACCCAGTACTTC. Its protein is CASSLFGGNRGPQETQYF.

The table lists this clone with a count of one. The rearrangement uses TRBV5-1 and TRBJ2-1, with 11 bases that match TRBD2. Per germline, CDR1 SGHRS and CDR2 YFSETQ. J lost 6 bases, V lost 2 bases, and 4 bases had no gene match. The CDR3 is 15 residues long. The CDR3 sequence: CASSLGLAGINEQFF. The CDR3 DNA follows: TGCGCCAGCAGCTTAGGACTAGCGGGTATCAATGAGCAGTTCTTC. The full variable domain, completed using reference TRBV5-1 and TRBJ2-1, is KAGVTQTPRYLIKTRGQQVTLSCSPISGHRSVSWYQQTPGQGLQFLFEYFSETQRNKGNFPGRFSGRQFSNSRSEMNVSTLELGDSALYLCASSLGLAGINEQFFGPGTRLTVL.

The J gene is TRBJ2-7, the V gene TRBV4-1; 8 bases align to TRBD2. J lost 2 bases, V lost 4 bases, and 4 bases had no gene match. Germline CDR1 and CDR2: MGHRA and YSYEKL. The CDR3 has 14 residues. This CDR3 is CASSPPGGTYEQYF. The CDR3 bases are TGCGCCAGCAGCCCCCCGGGGGGGACCTACGAGCAGTACTTC.

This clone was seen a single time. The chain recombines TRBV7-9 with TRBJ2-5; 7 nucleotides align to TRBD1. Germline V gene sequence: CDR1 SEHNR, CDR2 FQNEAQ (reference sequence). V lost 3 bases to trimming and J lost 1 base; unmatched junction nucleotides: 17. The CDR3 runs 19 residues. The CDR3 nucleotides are TGTGCCAGCAGCTTCGGAACCGGGACAGCGTTCGACATCCAAGAGACCCAGTACTTC. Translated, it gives CASSFGTGTAFDIQETQYF.

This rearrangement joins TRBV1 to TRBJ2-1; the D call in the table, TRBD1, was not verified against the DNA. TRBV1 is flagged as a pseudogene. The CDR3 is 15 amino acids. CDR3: CTSSQSGQFYNEQFF. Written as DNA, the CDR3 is TGCACCAGCAGCCAATCCGGACAGTTCTACAATGAGCAGTTCTTC.

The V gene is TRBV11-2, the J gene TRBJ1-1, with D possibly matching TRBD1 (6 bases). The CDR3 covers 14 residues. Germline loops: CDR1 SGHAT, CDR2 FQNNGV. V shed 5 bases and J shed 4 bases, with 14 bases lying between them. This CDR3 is CASSPTGLATEAFF. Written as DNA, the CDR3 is TGTGCCAGCAGCCCTACAGGGTTGGCCACTGAAGCTTTCTTT.

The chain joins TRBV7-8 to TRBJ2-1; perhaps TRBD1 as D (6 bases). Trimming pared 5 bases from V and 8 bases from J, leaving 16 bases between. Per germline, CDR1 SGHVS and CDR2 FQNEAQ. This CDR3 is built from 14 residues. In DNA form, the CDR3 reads TGTGCCAGCAGCCCACCGTGGGACATGGATGAGCAGTTCTTC. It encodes CASSPPWDMDEQFF. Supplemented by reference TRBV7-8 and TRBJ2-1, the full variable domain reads GAGVSQSPRYKVAKRGQDVALRCDPISGHVSLFWYQQALGQGPEFLTYFQNEAQLDKSGLPSDRFFAERPEGSVSTLKIQRTQQEDSAVYLCASSPPWDMDEQFFGPGTRLTVL.

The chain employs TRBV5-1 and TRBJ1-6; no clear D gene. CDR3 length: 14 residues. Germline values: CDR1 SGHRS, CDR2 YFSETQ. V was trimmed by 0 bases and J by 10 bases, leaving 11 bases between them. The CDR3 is CASSLEADSSPLHF. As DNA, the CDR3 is TGCGCCAGCAGCTTGGAGGCAGACTCCTCACCCCTCCACTTT.

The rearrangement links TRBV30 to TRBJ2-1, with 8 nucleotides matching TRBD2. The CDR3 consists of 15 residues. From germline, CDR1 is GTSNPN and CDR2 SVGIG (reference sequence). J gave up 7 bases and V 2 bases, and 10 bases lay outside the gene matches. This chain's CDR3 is CAWSSGVAGRNEQFF. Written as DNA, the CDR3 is TGTGCCTGGAGTTCGGGGGTAGCGGGAAGGAATGAGCAGTTCTTC. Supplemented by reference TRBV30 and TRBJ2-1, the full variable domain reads SQTIHQWPATLVQPVGSPLSLECTVEGTSNPNLYWYRQAAGRGLQLLFYSVGIGQISSEVPQNLSASRPQDRQFILSSKKLLLSDSGFYLCAWSSGVAGRNEQFFGPGTRLTVL.

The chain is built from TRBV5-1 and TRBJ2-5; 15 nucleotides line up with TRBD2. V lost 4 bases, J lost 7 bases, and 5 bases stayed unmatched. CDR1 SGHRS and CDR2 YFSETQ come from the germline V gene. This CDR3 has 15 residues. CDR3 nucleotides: TGCGCCAGCAGCACGGGACTAGCGGGAGGAGGGACCCAGTACTTC. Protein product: CASSTGLAGGGTQYF.

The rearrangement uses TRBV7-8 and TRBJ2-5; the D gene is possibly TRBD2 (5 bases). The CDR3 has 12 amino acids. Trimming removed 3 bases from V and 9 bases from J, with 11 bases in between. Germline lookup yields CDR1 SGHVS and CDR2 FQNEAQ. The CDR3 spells CASSFNMGAQYF. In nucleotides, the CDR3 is TGTGCCAGCAGCTTTAATATGGGAGCCCAGTACTTC.

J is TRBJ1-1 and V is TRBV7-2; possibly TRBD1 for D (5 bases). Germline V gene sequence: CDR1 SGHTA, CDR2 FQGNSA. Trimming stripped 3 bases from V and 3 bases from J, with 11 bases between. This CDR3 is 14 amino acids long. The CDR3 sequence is CASSFQRGDTEAFF. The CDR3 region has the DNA TGTGCCAGCAGCTTTCAACGGGGGGACACTGAAGCTTTCTTT.

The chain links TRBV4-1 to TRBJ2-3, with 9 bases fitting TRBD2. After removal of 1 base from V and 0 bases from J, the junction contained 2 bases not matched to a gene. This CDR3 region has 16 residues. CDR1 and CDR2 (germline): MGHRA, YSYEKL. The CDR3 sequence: CASSQGGLASTDTQYF. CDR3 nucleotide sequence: TGCGCCAGCAGCCAAGGAGGACTAGCGAGCACAGATACGCAGTATTTT.

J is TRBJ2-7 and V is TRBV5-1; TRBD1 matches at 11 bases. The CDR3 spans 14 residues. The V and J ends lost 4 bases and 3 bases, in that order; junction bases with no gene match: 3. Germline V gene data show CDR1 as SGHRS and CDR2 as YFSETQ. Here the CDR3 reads CASSMDRGHYEQYF. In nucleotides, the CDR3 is TGCGCCAGCAGCATGGACAGGGGGCACTACGAGCAGTACTTC.

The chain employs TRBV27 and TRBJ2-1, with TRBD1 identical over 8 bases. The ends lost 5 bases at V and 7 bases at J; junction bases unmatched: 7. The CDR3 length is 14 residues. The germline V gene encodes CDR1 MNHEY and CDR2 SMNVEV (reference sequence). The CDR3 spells CASSRPGGPNEQFF. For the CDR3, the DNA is TGTGCCAGCAGTCGCCCAGGGGGCCCGAATGAGCAGTTCTTC.

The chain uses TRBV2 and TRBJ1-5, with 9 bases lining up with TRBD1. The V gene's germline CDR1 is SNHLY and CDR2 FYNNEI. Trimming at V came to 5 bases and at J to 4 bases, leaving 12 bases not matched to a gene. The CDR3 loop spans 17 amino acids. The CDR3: CASSFWTGAGMNQPQHF. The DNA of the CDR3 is TGTGCCAGCAGTTTTTGGACAGGGGCAGGGATGAATCAGCCCCAGCATTTT.

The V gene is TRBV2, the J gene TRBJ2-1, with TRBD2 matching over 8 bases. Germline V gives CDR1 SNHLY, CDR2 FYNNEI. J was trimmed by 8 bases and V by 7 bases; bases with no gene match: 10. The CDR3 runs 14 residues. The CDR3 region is CASNSGGPFYEQFF. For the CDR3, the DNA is TGTGCCAGCAATTCGGGAGGGCCTTTCTATGAGCAGTTCTTC.

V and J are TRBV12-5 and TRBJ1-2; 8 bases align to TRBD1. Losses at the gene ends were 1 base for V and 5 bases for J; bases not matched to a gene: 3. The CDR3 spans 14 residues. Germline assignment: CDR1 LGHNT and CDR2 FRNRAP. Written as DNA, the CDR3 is TGTGCTAGTGGTTTGGGGACAGGGATGTATGGCTACACCTTC. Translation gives CASGLGTGMYGYTF.

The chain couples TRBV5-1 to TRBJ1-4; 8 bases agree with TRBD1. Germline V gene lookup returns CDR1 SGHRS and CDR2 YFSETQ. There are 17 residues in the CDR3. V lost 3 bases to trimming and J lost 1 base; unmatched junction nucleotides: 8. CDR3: CASSWDRKKQTNEKLFF. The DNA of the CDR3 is TGCGCCAGCAGCTGGGACAGGAAGAAACAAACTAATGAAAAACTGTTTTTT.

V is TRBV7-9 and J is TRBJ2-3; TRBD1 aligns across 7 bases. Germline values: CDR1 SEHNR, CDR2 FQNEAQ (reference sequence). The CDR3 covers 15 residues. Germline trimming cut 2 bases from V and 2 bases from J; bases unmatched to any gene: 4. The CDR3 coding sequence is TGTGCCAGCAGCTTACGACAGGGTGCCACAGATACGCAGTATTTT. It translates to CASSLRQGATDTQYF.

The CDR3 protein is CASSYTGVANQPQHF. The DNA for the CDR3 is TGTGCCAGTAGCTACACAGGGGTGGCCAATCAGCCCCAGCATTTT. The rearrangement joins TRBV19 to TRBJ1-5, with 7 nucleotides matching TRBD1. The CDR3 has 15 residues. Germline lookup yields CDR1 LNHDA and CDR2 SQIVND (reference sequence). Trimming removed 6 bases from V and 3 bases from J; junction bases left unmatched: 8.

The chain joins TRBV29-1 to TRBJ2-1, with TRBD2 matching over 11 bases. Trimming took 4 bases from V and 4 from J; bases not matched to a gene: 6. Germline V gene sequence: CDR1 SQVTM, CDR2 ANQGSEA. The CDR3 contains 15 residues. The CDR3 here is CSVAHSGRGYNEQFF. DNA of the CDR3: TGCAGCGTTGCGCATAGCGGGAGGGGATACAATGAGCAGTTCTTC.

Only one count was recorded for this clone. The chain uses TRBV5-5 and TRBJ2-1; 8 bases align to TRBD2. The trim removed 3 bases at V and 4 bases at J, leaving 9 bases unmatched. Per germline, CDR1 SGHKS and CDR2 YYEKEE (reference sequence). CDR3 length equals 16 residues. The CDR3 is CASSSRTGGLYNEQFF. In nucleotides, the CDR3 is TGTGCCAGCAGCTCGAGAACGGGAGGGCTATACAATGAGCAGTTCTTC.

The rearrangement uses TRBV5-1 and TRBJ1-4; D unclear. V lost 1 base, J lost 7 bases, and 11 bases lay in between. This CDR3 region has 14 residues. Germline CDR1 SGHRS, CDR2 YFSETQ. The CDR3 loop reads CASSLSARGEKLFF. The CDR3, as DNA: TGCGCCAGCAGCTTGTCGGCTCGGGGTGAAAAACTGTTTTTT.

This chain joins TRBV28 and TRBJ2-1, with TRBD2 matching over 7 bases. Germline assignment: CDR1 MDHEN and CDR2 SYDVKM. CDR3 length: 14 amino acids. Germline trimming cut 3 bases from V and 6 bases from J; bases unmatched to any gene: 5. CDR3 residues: CASSLWEGSNEQFF. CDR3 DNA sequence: TGTGCCAGCAGTTTGTGGGAGGGGAGCAATGAGCAGTTCTTC.

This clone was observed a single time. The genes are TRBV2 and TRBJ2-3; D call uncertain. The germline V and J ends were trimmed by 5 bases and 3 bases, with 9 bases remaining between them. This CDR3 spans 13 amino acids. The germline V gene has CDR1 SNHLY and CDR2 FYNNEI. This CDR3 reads CASSTTRTDTQYF. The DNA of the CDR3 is TGTGCCAGCAGTACCACAAGAACAGATACGCAGTATTTT.